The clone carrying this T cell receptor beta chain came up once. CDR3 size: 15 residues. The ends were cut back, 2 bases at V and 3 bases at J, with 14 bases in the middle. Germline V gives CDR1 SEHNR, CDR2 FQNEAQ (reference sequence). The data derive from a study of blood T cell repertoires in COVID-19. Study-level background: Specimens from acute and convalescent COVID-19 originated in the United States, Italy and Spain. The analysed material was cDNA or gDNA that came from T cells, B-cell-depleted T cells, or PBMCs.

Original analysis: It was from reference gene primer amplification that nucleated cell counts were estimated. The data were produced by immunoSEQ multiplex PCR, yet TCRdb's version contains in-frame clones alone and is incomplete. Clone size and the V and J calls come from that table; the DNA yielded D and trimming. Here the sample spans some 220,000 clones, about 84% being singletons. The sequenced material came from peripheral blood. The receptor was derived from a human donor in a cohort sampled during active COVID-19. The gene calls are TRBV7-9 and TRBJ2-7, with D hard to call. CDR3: CASSLSAGYHYEQYF. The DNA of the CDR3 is TGTGCCAGCAGCTTATCGGCCGGGTACCACTACGAGCAGTACTTC.